The clone carrying this T cell receptor beta chain was seen a handful of times. Its specificity is not known. This record belongs to a study of T cell repertoires in cytomegalovirus infection. Study as a whole: Use of recently identified HLA-C-restricted and well-studied HLA-B-restricted CMV epitopes was part of the study. An indication of both CMV infection and matching HLA type came from public TCR beta signatures. Study outcomes and limitations: Within the response measured ex vivo, HLA-C-restricted CMV-specific TCR beta clonotypes were dominant.

After removal of 7 bases from V and 3 bases from J, the junction contained 15 bases not matched to a gene. Germline V gene sequence: CDR1 MNHEY, CDR2 SMNVEV (reference sequence). There are 17 residues in the CDR3. One entry per CDR3 protein, called by TCRdb with MiXCR from the reads. The sample has approximately 910,000 distinct CDR3 sequences; about 33% are singletons. The rearrangement joins TRBV27 to TRBJ2-3, with TRBD2 matching 8 bases. Material: cultured CD8+ T cells from PBMCs, obtained from culture after CMV antigen stimulation. The receptor was isolated from a human donor in good health (CMV status not recorded). Some clones in this sample may be carry-over from other donors' samples. The CDR3 reads CASTLSFSGGWTDTQYF. For the CDR3, the DNA is TGTGCCAGCACCCTCTCATTCTCGGGGGGGTGGACAGATACGCAGTATTTT.